This TCR beta chain was recovered during a study of vaccination effects on CD4 cells after COVID-19. Background on the study: Sampling occurred a median 72 days post second dose, range 14 to 241.

The protocol was immunoSEQ multiplex PCR, while the TCRdb copy is restricted to in-frame clones and leaves out a portion. Here the sample spans some 29,000 clones, around 74% being singletons. Expansion with viral peptide pools was applied to antigen-specific CD4+ T cells by the ViraFEST assay prior to sequencing. Following culture for more than 9 days, CD4+ T cells were isolated. Everyone in the study got two shots of either the BNT162b2 or mRNA-1273 vaccine. For this clone: Its antigen is undetermined.

CDR3 length equals 17 residues. Trimming stripped 6 bases from V and 1 base from J, with 19 bases between. CDR1 is SGHAT and CDR2 is FQNNGV in the germline V gene. The source is a human donor who received a COVID-19 vaccine. This specimen was CD4+ T cells from PBMCs cultured with HCoV-OC43 spike peptides, taken after COVID-19 vaccination. Subset described: HCoV-OC43 spike overlapping peptide pool stimulation. The rearrangement uses TRBV11-2 and TRBJ1-3; D might be TRBD1 (6 bases). CDR3 in amino acids: CASRNLGGRSSGNTIYF. CDR3 nucleotide sequence: TGTGCCAGCAGAAATCTAGGGGGGAGGTCGTCTGGAAACACCATATATTTT.